This T cell receptor (beta chain) was profiled in a study of neoadjuvant anti-PD-1 for oral cavity cancer. For the study at large: Most patients had three to four biweekly doses of 3 mg/kg nivolumab before resection. Around day 43, patients without progression received a fourth nivolumab dose before surgery.

The sample's time point: after neoadjuvant nivolumab, at surgical resection. Trimming pared 2 bases from V and 3 bases from J, leaving 12 bases between. CDR1 and CDR2 from the germline V gene are MNHEY and SVGAGI. This CDR3 spans 15 amino acids. TCRdb keeps only in-frame clones here, not all; method: immunoSEQ multiplex PCR. The sample has tens of thousands of clones, approximately 80% seen once. This chain links TRBV6-5 with TRBJ2-3, with D perhaps matching TRBD1 (6 bases). The sequence derives from a person aged 35-80 years with oral cavity squamous cell carcinoma. The starting material was PBMCs, obtained after nivolumab (anti-PD-1) treatment. CDR3 sequence reads: CASSYGGPFTDTQYF. CDR3 bases: TGTGCCAGCAGTTACGGGGGCCCGTTTACAGATACGCAGTATTTT.